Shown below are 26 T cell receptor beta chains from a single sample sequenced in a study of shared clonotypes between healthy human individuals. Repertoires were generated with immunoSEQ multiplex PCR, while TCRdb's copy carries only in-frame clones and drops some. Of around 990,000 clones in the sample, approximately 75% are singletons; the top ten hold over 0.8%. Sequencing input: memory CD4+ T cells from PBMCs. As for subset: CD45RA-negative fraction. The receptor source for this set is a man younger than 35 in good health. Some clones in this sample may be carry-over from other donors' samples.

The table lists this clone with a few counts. The CDR3 nucleotides are TGTGCCTGGAAATGGGCGAACACTGAAGCTTTCTTT. This translates into CAWKWANTEAFF. The chain has TRBV30 and TRBJ1-1; D is uncertain. Germline assignment: CDR1 GTSNPN and CDR2 SVGIG (reference sequence). Trimming left V 4 bases short and J 1 base short, with 7 bases between. CDR3 length equals 12 residues.

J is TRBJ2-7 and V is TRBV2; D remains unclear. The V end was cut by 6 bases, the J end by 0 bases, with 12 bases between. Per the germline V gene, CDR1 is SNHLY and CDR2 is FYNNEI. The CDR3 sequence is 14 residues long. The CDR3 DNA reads TGTGCCAGCAGGTACGGAAGCGACTCCTACGAGCAGTACTTC. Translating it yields CASRYGSDSYEQYF.

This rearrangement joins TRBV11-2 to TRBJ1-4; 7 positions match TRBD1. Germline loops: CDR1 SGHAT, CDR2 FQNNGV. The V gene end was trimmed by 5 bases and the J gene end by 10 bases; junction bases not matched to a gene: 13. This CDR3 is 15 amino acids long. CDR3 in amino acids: CASSPFGGGGVKLFF. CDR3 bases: TGTGCCAGCAGCCCATTCGGGGGAGGGGGCGTAAAACTGTTTTTT.

The DNA of the CDR3 is TGTGCCAGCCTCTTAGCGGCGACCGGGGAGCTGTTTTTT. Amino acids: CASLLAATGELFF. The V gene is TRBV28, the J gene TRBJ2-2; D might be TRBD2 (6 bases). This CDR3 region has 13 residues. With 8 bases removed from V and 5 bases from J, the gap between germline ends came to 12 bases. Germline CDR1 MDHEN, CDR2 SYDVKM.

CDR3 protein: CSVDSGGHEQFF. CDR3 in DNA: TGCAGCGTTGATTCAGGAGGGCATGAGCAGTTCTTC. This chain joins TRBV29-1 and TRBJ2-1; possibly TRBD2 for D (6 bases). This CDR3 has 12 amino acids. Trimming removed 3 bases at V and 8 bases at J, with 11 bases between. Germline V lookup: CDR1 SQVTM, CDR2 ANQGSEA.

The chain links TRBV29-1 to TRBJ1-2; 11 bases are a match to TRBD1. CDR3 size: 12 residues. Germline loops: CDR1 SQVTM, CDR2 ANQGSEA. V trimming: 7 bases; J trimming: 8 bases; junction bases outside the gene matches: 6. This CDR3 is CSAGQGAWGYTF. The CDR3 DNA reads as TGCAGCGCTGGACAGGGGGCGTGGGGCTACACCTTC. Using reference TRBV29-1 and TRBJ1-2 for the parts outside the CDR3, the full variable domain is SAVISQKPSRDICQRGTSLTIQCQVDSQVTMMFWYRQQPGQSLTLIATANQGSEATYESGFVIDKFPISRPNLTFSTLTVSNMSPEDSSIYLCSAGQGAWGYTFGSGTRLTVV.

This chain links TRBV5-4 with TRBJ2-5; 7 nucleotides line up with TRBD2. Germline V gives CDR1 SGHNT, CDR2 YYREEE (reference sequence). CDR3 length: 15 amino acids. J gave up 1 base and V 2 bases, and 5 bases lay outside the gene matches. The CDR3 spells CASSFTGGRQETQYF. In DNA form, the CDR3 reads TGTGCCAGCAGCTTTACGGGAGGACGCCAAGAGACCCAGTACTTC.

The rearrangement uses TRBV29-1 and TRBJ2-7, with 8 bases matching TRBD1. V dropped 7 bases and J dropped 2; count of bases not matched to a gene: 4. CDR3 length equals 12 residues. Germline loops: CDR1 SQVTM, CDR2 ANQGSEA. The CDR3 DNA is TGCAGCGCCGGACAGGGCGCCTACGAGCAGTACTTC. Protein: CSAGQGAYEQYF.

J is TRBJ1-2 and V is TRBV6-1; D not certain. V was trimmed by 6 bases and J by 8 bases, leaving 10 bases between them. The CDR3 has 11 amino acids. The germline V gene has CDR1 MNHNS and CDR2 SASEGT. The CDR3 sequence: CASSPIWGYTF. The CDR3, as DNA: TGTGCCAGCAGCCCTATTTGGGGCTACACCTTC.

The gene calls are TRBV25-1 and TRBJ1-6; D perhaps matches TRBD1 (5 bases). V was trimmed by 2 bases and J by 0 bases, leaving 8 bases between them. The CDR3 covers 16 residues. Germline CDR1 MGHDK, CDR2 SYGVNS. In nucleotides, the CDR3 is TGTGCCAGCAGTGAAGGACACAGCTCCTATAATTCACCCCTCCACTTT. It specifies CASSEGHSSYNSPLHF.

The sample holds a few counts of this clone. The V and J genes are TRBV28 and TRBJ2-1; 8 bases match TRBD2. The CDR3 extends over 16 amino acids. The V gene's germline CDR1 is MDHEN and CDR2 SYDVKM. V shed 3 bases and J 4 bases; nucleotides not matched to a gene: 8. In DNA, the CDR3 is TGTGCCAGCAGTTTTGCGCTAGCGGGTGCATACAATGAGCAGTTCTTC. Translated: CASSFALAGAYNEQFF.

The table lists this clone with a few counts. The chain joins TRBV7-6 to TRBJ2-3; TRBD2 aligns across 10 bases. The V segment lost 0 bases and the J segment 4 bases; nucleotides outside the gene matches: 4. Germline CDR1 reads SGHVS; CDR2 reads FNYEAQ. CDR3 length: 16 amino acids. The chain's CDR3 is CASSLARSGRADTQYF. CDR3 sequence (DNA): TGTGCCAGCAGCTTAGCGAGGAGCGGGAGGGCAGATACGCAGTATTTT.

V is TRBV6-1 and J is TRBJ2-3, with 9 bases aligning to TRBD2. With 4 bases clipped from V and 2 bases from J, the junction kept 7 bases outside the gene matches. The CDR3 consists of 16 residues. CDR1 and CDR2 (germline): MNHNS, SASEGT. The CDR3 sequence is CASSGGLAGPTDTQYF. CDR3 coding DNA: TGTGCCAGCAGTGGGGGGCTAGCGGGACCCACAGATACGCAGTATTTT.

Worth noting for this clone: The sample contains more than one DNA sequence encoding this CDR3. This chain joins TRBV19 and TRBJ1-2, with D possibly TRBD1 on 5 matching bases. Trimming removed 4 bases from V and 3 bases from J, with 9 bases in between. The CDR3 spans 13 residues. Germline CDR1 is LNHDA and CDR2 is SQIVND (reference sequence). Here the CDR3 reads CASSKGFYYGYTF. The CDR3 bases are TGTGCCAGTAGTAAGGGGTTTTACTATGGCTACACCTTC.

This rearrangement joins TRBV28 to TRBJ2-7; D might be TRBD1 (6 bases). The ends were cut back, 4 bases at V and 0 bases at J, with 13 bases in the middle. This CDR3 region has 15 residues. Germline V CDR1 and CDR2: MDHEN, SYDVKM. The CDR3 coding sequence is TGTGCCAGCAGTTCCCGACAGGCTGTCTCCTACGAGCAGTACTTC. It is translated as CASSSRQAVSYEQYF.

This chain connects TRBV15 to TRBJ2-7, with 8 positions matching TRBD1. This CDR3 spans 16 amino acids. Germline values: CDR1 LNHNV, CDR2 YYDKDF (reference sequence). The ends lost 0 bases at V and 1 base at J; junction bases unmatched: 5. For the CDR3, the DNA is TGTGCCACCAGCAGAGAAGGGACAGGAAGGTCCTACGAGCAGTACTTC. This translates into CATSREGTGRSYEQYF.

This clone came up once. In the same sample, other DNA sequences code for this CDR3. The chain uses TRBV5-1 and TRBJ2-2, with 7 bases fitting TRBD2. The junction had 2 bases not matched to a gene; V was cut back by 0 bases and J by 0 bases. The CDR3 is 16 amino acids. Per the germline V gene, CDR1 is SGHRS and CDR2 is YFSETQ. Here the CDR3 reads CASSLAAGANTGELFF. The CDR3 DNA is TGCGCCAGCAGCTTGGCGGCGGGAGCGAACACCGGGGAGCTGTTTTTT.

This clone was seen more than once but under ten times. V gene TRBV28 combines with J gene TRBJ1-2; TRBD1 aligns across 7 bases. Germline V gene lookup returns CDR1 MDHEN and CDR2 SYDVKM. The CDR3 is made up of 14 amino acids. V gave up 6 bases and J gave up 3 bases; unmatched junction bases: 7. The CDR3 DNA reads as TGTGCCAGCAGCAACCACCAGGGGGACTATGGCTACACCTTC. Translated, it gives CASSNHQGDYGYTF.

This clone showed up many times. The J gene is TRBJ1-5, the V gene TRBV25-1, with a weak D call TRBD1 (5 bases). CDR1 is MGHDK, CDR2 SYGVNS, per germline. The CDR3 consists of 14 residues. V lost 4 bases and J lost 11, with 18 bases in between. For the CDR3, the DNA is TGTGCCAGCAGTGCAGCGGGACCGACCTTCACCCAGCATTTT. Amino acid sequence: CASSAAGPTFTQHF.

The CDR3 here is CASSLSSGRFYEQYF. The CDR3 DNA reads as TGTGCCAGCAGTTTATCTAGCGGGAGGTTTTACGAGCAGTACTTC. V is TRBV27 and J is TRBJ2-7, with 10 bases identical to TRBD2. V was clipped by 0 bases and J by 4 bases; unmatched bases: 3. Germline V gene lookup returns CDR1 MNHEY and CDR2 SMNVEV (reference sequence). The CDR3 is made up of 15 amino acids.

The CDR3 reads CASSLPRGDKGEKLFF. CDR3 nucleotides: TGTGCCAGCAGTTTACCCCGGGGAGACAAAGGCGAAAAACTGTTTTTT. V usage is TRBV27 and J usage is TRBJ1-4; D not resolved. This CDR3 comprises 16 residues. Per the germline V gene, CDR1 is MNHEY and CDR2 is SMNVEV (reference sequence). V was cut by 2 bases and J by 8 bases, with 18 bases left in between.

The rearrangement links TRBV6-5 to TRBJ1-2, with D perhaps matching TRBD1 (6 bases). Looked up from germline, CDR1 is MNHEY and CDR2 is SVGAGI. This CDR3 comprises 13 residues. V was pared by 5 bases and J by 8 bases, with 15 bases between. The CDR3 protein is CASSVRGRRGYTF. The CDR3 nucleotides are TGTGCCAGCAGTGTCAGGGGTCGGCGGGGCTACACCTTC.

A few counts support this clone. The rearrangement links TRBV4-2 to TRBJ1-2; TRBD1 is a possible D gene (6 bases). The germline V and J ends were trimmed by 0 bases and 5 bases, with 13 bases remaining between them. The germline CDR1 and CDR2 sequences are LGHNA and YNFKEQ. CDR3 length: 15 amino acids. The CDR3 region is CASSQDRGPAYGYTF. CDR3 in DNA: TGTGCCAGCAGCCAAGATCGGGGGCCAGCTTATGGCTACACCTTC.

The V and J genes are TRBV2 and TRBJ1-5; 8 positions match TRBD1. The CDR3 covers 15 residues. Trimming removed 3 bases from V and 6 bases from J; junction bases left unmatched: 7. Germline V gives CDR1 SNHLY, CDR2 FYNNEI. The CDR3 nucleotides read TGTGCCAGCAGTGAGAGCAGGGGGCTGTTTCAGCCCCAGCATTTT. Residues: CASSESRGLFQPQHF.

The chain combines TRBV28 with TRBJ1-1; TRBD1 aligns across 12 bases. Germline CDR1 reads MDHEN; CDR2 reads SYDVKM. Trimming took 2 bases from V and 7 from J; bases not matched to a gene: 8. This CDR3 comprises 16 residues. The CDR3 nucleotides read TGTGCCAGCAGTTTACTACCGGGACAGGGGGCGGTTGAAGCTTTCTTT. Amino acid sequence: CASSLLPGQGAVEAFF. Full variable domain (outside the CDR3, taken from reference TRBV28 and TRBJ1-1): DVKVTQSSRYLVKRTGEKVFLECVQDMDHENMFWYRQDPGLGLRLIYFSYDVKMKEKGDIPEGYSVSREKKERFSLILESASTNQTSMYLCASSLLPGQGAVEAFFGQGTRLTVV.

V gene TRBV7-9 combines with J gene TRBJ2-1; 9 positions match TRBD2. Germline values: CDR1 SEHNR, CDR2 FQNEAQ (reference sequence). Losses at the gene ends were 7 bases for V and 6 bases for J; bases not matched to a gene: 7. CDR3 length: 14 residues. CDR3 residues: CASTVAGVRNEQFF. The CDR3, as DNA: TGTGCCAGCACCGTAGCGGGAGTCCGCAATGAGCAGTTCTTC.